Listed below are T cell receptor beta chains from one sample, sequenced in a study of Tregs in tolerant kidney transplant recipients. The repertoire was sequenced with immunoSEQ multiplex PCR; TCRdb's copy has only in-frame clones and lacks some. The profile covers some 70,000 clones, with roughly 89% appearing a single time and approximately 0.4% taken by the ten largest. Sequencing was performed on CD4+ T cells from blood, taken before the transplant. Receptors were obtained from a human donor who received a combined kidney and bone marrow transplant. CDR3s include the opening cysteine and the closing phenylalanine or tryptophan. Fields, in order: clone size, J gene, V gene, D gene, CDR3 protein, CDR3 DNA. D genes are given only for firm matches. Some rows mark clone size as missing; the rest say once, few, many or name a class of expanded clone.

size: once; J: TRBJ1-3; V: TRBV6-5; D: TRBD1; CDR3: CASGRTGSGNTIYF; DNA: TGTGCCAGCGGTCGGACAGGGTCTGGAAACACCATATATTTT
size: NA; J: TRBJ2-3; V: TRBV5-1; D: TRBD2; CDR3: CASSLGLAGTDTQYF; DNA: TGCGCCAGCAGCCTGGGACTAGCGGGCACAGATACGCAGTATTTT
size: few; J: TRBJ2-2; V: TRBV9; D: NA; CDR3: CASSAPLKTNTGELFF; DNA: TGTGCCAGCAGCGCCCCACTGAAAACGAACACCGGGGAGCTGTTTTTT
size: NA; J: TRBJ1-2; V: TRBV30; D: TRBD1; CDR3: CAWTGTAHYGYTF; DNA: TGTGCCTGGACCGGGACAGCTCACTATGGCTACACCTTC
size: NA; J: TRBJ2-7; V: TRBV5-6; D: NA; CDR3: CASSLQGSYEQYF; DNA: TGTGCCAGCAGCTTACAGGGCTCCTACGAGCAGTACTTC
size: NA; J: TRBJ2-3; V: TRBV19; D: TRBD2; CDR3: CAANSGRGADTQYF; DNA: TGTGCCGCTAATAGCGGGAGAGGAGCAGATACGCAGTATTTT
size: NA; J: TRBJ1-1; V: TRBV29-1; D: NA; CDR3: CSVTGNTEAFF; DNA: TGCAGCGTTACAGGTAACACTGAAGCTTTCTTT
size: NA; J: TRBJ2-5; V: TRBV27; D: NA; CDR3: CASSHREQETQYF; DNA: TGTGCCAGCAGTCACAGGGAACAAGAGACCCAGTACTTC
size: NA; J: TRBJ2-3; V: TRBV7-3; D: NA; CDR3: CASSPFIGNADTQYF; DNA: TGTGCCAGCAGCCCCTTTATCGGGAATGCAGATACGCAGTATTTT
size: NA; J: TRBJ2-6; V: TRBV30; D: TRBD1; CDR3: CAWSLGTGVSGANVLTF; DNA: TGTGCCTGGAGTCTTGGGACAGGGGTGTCTGGGGCCAACGTCCTGACTTTC
size: NA; J: TRBJ2-5; V: TRBV2; D: NA; CDR3: CASSDRDSQETQYF; DNA: TGTGCCAGCAGTGACCGGGATTCACAAGAGACCCAGTACTTC
size: NA; J: TRBJ1-2; V: TRBV28; D: NA; CDR3: CASSPMAGRYGYTF; DNA: TGTGCCAGCAGCCCCATGGCAGGGCGCTATGGCTACACCTTC
size: NA; J: TRBJ1-2; V: TRBV19; D: NA; CDR3: CASSIRWQMNYGYTF; DNA: TGTGCCAGTAGTATTCGTTGGCAGATGAACTATGGCTACACCTTC
size: NA; J: TRBJ2-6; V: TRBV27; D: NA; CDR3: CATGGSSSGANVLTF; DNA: TGTGCCACGGGGGGCTCCAGCTCTGGGGCCAACGTCCTGACTTTC
size: NA; J: TRBJ2-1; V: TRBV4-1; D: TRBD2; CDR3: CASSRPSGRVDNEQFF; DNA: TGCGCCAGCAGCCGCCCAAGCGGGAGAGTAGACAATGAGCAGTTCTTC
size: NA; J: TRBJ2-7; V: TRBV5-6; D: TRBD2; CDR3: CASSLVLGGTSEQYF; DNA: TGTGCCAGCAGCTTAGTCTTGGGGGGGACCTCCGAGCAGTACTTC
size: NA; J: TRBJ2-7; V: TRBV2; D: TRBD1; CDR3: CASTPGQGYEQYF; DNA: TGTGCCAGCACCCCGGGACAGGGTTACGAGCAGTACTTC
size: NA; J: TRBJ1-1; V: TRBV5-1; D: NA; CDR3: CASQELGAGTEAFF; DNA: TGCGCCAGCCAGGAACTGGGCGCCGGCACTGAAGCTTTCTTT
size: NA; J: TRBJ2-7; V: TRBV5-1; D: TRBD2; CDR3: CASSFRVTSGRPYEQYF; DNA: TGCGCCAGCAGCTTCAGGGTGACTAGCGGGAGGCCCTACGAGCAGTACTTC
size: NA; J: TRBJ2-5; V: TRBV6-5; D: TRBD2; CDR3: CASLASGQETQYF; DNA: TGTGCCAGCCTGGCTAGCGGACAAGAGACCCAGTACTTC
size: NA; J: TRBJ2-5; V: TRBV6-5; D: NA; CDR3: CASSYSAEQETQYF; DNA: TGTGCCAGCAGTTACTCGGCAGAACAAGAGACCCAGTACTTC
size: NA; J: TRBJ2-7; V: TRBV9; D: NA; CDR3: CASSVGTDSGQYF; DNA: TGTGCCAGCAGCGTAGGGACTGACTCGGGGCAGTACTTC
size: NA; J: TRBJ2-1; V: TRBV15; D: NA; CDR3: CATSREGDSYNEQFF; DNA: TGTGCCACCAGCAGAGAAGGAGACTCCTACAATGAGCAGTTCTTC
size: NA; J: TRBJ2-3; V: TRBV2; D: TRBD2; CDR3: CASSPGLATDTQYF; DNA: TGTGCCAGCAGCCCGGGACTAGCCACAGATACGCAGTATTTT
size: NA; J: TRBJ2-1; V: TRBV14; D: NA; CDR3: CASSRATGGGRNEQFF; DNA: TGTGCCAGCAGCCGAGCGACCGGGGGAGGTAGGAATGAGCAGTTCTTC
size: NA; J: TRBJ2-5; V: TRBV7-6; D: NA; CDR3: CASSLGGAGQETQYF; DNA: TGTGCCAGCAGCTTAGGTGGTGCAGGCCAAGAGACCCAGTACTTC
size: NA; J: TRBJ2-7; V: TRBV19; D: TRBD1; CDR3: CASSPGGNLYEQYF; DNA: TGTGCCAGTAGCCCAGGGGGAAACCTCTACGAGCAGTACTTC
size: NA; J: TRBJ2-1; V: TRBV2; D: TRBD2; CDR3: CASSEGAGVRNEQFF; DNA: TGTGCCAGCAGTGAGGGAGCGGGAGTACGCAATGAGCAGTTCTTC
size: NA; J: TRBJ1-1; V: TRBV28; D: NA; CDR3: CASSFPGVSEAFF; DNA: TGTGCCAGCAGTTTCCCCGGGGTCTCGGAAGCTTTCTTT
size: once; J: TRBJ1-2; V: TRBV29-1; D: TRBD1; CDR3: CSAGETGGSYGYTF; DNA: TGCAGCGCTGGGGAGACAGGGGGAAGCTATGGCTACACCTTC
size: NA; J: TRBJ1-2; V: TRBV6-6; D: NA; CDR3: CASSYQGISGYTF; DNA: TGTGCCAGCAGTTACCAGGGGATTTCTGGCTACACCTTC
size: once; J: TRBJ2-3; V: TRBV28; D: NA; CDR3: CAITSGGADTQYF; DNA: TGTGCCATCACTAGTGGTGGAGCAGATACGCAGTATTTT
size: NA; J: TRBJ1-1; V: TRBV6-6; D: TRBD1; CDR3: CASSFNRGRTEAFF; DNA: TGTGCCAGCAGTTTCAACAGGGGAAGGACTGAAGCTTTCTTT
size: NA; J: TRBJ2-3; V: TRBV29-1; D: TRBD2; CDR3: CSVAYMAGESTDTQYF; DNA: TGCAGCGTTGCGTATATGGCGGGAGAGAGCACAGATACGCAGTATTTT
size: NA; J: TRBJ2-2; V: TRBV19; D: TRBD2; CDR3: CASSPPPLAVDANTGELFF; DNA: TGTGCCAGTAGTCCGCCTCCACTAGCGGTAGACGCGAACACCGGGGAGCTGTTTTTT
size: NA; J: TRBJ1-2; V: TRBV19; D: NA; CDR3: CASSRGNYGYTF; DNA: TGTGCCAGTAGTCGGGGAAACTATGGCTACACCTTC
size: NA; J: TRBJ2-3; V: TRBV4-3; D: TRBD2; CDR3: CASSQASGSPDTQYF; DNA: TGCGCCAGCAGCCAAGCTAGCGGGAGCCCAGATACGCAGTATTTT
size: NA; J: TRBJ1-1; V: TRBV28; D: TRBD1; CDR3: CASRGTGRTEAFF; DNA: TGTGCCAGCAGGGGGACAGGGCGCACTGAAGCTTTCTTT
size: NA; J: TRBJ2-7; V: TRBV11-2; D: NA; CDR3: CASSFGPEGVGEQYF; DNA: TGTGCCAGCAGCTTTGGACCCGAAGGGGTCGGCGAGCAGTACTTC
size: NA; J: TRBJ2-5; V: TRBV5-1; D: NA; CDR3: CASSLMAEETQYF; DNA: TGCGCCAGCAGCTTGATGGCGGAAGAGACCCAGTACTTC
size: few; J: TRBJ1-2; V: TRBV6-6; D: NA; CDR3: CASSWRDVNYGYTF; DNA: TGTGCCAGCAGTTGGCGGGACGTCAACTATGGCTACACCTTC
size: NA; J: TRBJ2-3; V: TRBV5-1; D: TRBD2; CDR3: CASSLGSSGVTDTQYF; DNA: TGCGCCAGCAGCTTAGGATCAAGCGGGGTCACAGATACGCAGTATTTT
size: NA; J: TRBJ2-7; V: TRBV13; D: TRBD1; CDR3: CASSSPTTGGAYEQYF; DNA: TGTGCCAGCAGCTCACCTACGACAGGGGGGGCCTACGAGCAGTACTTC
size: once; J: TRBJ2-7; V: TRBV15; D: TRBD1; CDR3: CATSFVPGQGAVEQYF; DNA: TGTGCCACCAGCTTCGTCCCAGGACAGGGGGCGGTCGAGCAGTACTTC
size: NA; J: TRBJ2-2; V: TRBV28; D: TRBD2; CDR3: CASSRGGDNTGELFF; DNA: TGTGCCAGCAGTCGCGGGGGGGACAACACCGGGGAGCTGTTTTTT
size: NA; J: TRBJ2-5; V: TRBV5-6; D: TRBD1; CDR3: CASSLFSGTGYQETQYF; DNA: TGTGCCAGCAGCTTATTCTCCGGGACAGGGTACCAAGAGACCCAGTACTTC
size: few; J: TRBJ2-6; V: TRBV10-2; D: NA; CDR3: CASVELSGANVLTF; DNA: TGCGCCAGCGTGGAGCTCTCTGGGGCCAACGTCCTGACTTTC
size: NA; J: TRBJ2-7; V: TRBV7-2; D: TRBD1; CDR3: CASSQGGQGSYEQYF; DNA: TGTGCCAGCAGCCAAGGGGGACAGGGCTCCTACGAGCAGTACTTC
size: NA; J: TRBJ1-5; V: TRBV5-1; D: NA; CDR3: CASSLGGGDQPQHF; DNA: TGCGCCAGCAGCTTGGGAGGGGGAGATCAGCCCCAGCATTTT